These 24 T cell receptor beta chains were sequenced from one sample in a study of blood T cell repertoires in COVID-19. Data came from immunoSEQ multiplex PCR; TCRdb stores just in-frame clones and leaves some out. The sample gives approximately 300,000 clones, more than 75% of which show up once; 1.6% is in the top ten. Sequenced sample: peripheral blood. The receptors were sampled from a woman between 50 and 59 years old with acute or convalescent COVID-19.

The chain links TRBV27 to TRBJ2-7, with TRBD1 matching over 10 bases. There are 15 residues in the CDR3. CDR1 and CDR2 (germline): MNHEY, SMNVEV (reference sequence). Germline trimming cut 4 bases from V and 2 bases from J; bases unmatched to any gene: 5. Here the CDR3 reads CASSSRDRGPYEQYF. As DNA, the CDR3 is TGTGCCAGCAGTTCCCGGGACAGGGGACCCTACGAGCAGTACTTC.

This clone has only a few counts. The chain links TRBV7-2 to TRBJ2-1; 10 bases match TRBD2. The CDR3 runs to 15 residues. CDR1 and CDR2 from the germline V gene are SGHTA and FQGNSA. J lost 3 bases, V lost 6 bases, and 5 bases had no gene match. The CDR3 sequence is CASSLAGVVYNEQFF. The CDR3 nucleotides are TGTGCCAGCAGTCTAGCGGGAGTAGTCTACAATGAGCAGTTCTTC.

J is TRBJ2-7 and V is TRBV19; TRBD1 matches at 9 bases. Germline trimming cut 6 bases from V and 6 bases from J; bases unmatched to any gene: 12. The CDR3 consists of 15 residues. Germline CDR1 LNHDA, CDR2 SQIVND (reference sequence). DNA for the CDR3: TGTGCCAGTAGCGACTGGGGACAGGGAGGAGTCGAGCAGTACTTC. Protein product: CASSDWGQGGVEQYF.

The CDR3 DNA follows: TGTGCCAGCATGCAGGGACAGGGAAACTATGGCTACACCTTC. Translating it yields CASMQGQGNYGYTF. This chain uses TRBV9 with TRBJ1-2; TRBD1 matches 9 bases. V lost 6 bases to trimming and J lost 2 bases; unmatched junction nucleotides: 5. The CDR3 is made up of 14 amino acids. CDR1 is SGDLS and CDR2 is YYNGEE in the germline V gene.

The table lists this clone with a count of one. V usage is TRBV5-4 and J usage is TRBJ2-7; 7 bases map to TRBD1. Trimming removed 0 bases from V and 6 bases from J; junction bases left unmatched: 12. Per germline, CDR1 SGHNT and CDR2 YYREEE (reference sequence). This CDR3 is 16 amino acids long. This chain's CDR3 is CASSLASTGRRSEQYF. CDR3 nucleotides: TGTGCCAGCAGCTTGGCTTCGACAGGGAGACGGAGCGAGCAGTACTTC.

This sequence joins TRBV4-2 and TRBJ2-7, with 13 bases lining up with TRBD2. The CDR3 consists of 15 residues. Germline CDR1 reads LGHNA; CDR2 reads YNFKEQ. J gave up 4 bases and V 4 bases, and 4 bases lay outside the gene matches. The CDR3 reads CASSPGTSGTYEQYF. CDR3 coding DNA: TGTGCCAGCAGCCCGGGGACTAGCGGGACATACGAGCAGTACTTC.

In its sample, this clone was seen once. The chain has TRBV30 and TRBJ1-3, with a tentative D call TRBD1 (6 bases). The V end lost 1 base, the J end lost 3 bases, and 7 bases lay between the germline ends. This CDR3 region has 13 residues. The germline V gene encodes CDR1 GTSNPN and CDR2 SVGIG (reference sequence). CDR3 sequence: CAWSEQGGNTIYF. The CDR3 DNA follows: TGTGCCTGGAGTGAACAGGGTGGAAACACCATATATTTT. The full variable domain, rest sourced from reference TRBV30 and TRBJ1-3, is SQTIHQWPATLVQPVGSPLSLECTVEGTSNPNLYWYRQAAGRGLQLLFYSVGIGQISSEVPQNLSASRPQDRQFILSSKKLLLSDSGFYLCAWSEQGGNTIYFGEGSWLTVV.

This clone was seen just once. The chain uses TRBV4-3 and TRBJ1-3; a possible D gene is TRBD1 (5 bases). Germline CDR1 reads LGHNA; CDR2 reads YSLEER. The ends were cut back, 0 bases at V and 4 bases at J, with 10 bases in the middle. The CDR3 is 15 residues long. The CDR3 sequence: CASSQDAGTGNTIYF. The CDR3 DNA is TGCGCCAGCAGCCAAGATGCGGGGACCGGAAACACCATATATTTT.

The rearrangement uses TRBV4-2 and TRBJ1-5, with a tentative D call TRBD1 (6 bases). CDR1 LGHNA and CDR2 YNFKEQ come from the germline V gene. V dropped 2 bases and J dropped 4 bases, with 18 bases sitting between them. This CDR3 has 17 amino acids. CDR3 region: CASSQYGPGEGNQPQHF. CDR3 DNA: TGTGCCAGCAGCCAATACGGCCCAGGGGAGGGAAATCAGCCCCAGCATTTT.

This rearrangement joins TRBV30 to TRBJ1-2, with 7 bases matching TRBD1. Germline V gene lookup returns CDR1 GTSNPN and CDR2 SVGIG (reference sequence). The length of the CDR3 is 12 residues. Germline trimming cut 4 bases from V and 4 bases from J; bases unmatched to any gene: 3. CDR3 protein: CAWTGTAYGYTF. The CDR3 bases are TGTGCCTGGACCGGGACAGCCTATGGCTACACCTTC.

The gene calls are TRBV19 and TRBJ2-3, with 11 bases identical to TRBD2. The V and J ends lost 6 bases and 4 bases, in that order; junction bases with no gene match: 9. Germline lookup yields CDR1 LNHDA and CDR2 SQIVND (reference sequence). There are 16 residues in the CDR3. CDR3 region: CASSTNSGRASDTQYF. In DNA, the CDR3 is TGTGCCAGTAGCACAAATAGCGGGAGGGCCTCAGATACGCAGTATTTT.

CDR3 sequence reads: CASSDDLAGVPDEQFF. CDR3 sequence (DNA): TGTGCCAGCAGCGATGATTTAGCGGGAGTCCCCGATGAGCAGTTCTTC. The chain links TRBV9 to TRBJ2-1; 9 bases map to TRBD2. J gave up 8 bases and V 3 bases, and 12 bases lay outside the gene matches. Germline loops: CDR1 SGDLS, CDR2 YYNGEE. The CDR3 length is 16 residues.

The gene calls are TRBV7-3 and TRBJ2-7, with TRBD2 matching 7 bases. CDR3 length equals 17 residues. The V and J ends lost 1 base and 7 bases, in that order; junction bases with no gene match: 16. CDR1 is SGHTA and CDR2 is FQGTGA in the germline V gene. In DNA, the CDR3 is TGTGCCAGCAGCTTAAGGGGCCGGGACTACGCGAGAGGGGAGCAGTACTTC. Encoded protein: CASSLRGRDYARGEQYF.

The genes are TRBV7-3 and TRBJ2-1; D not resolved. Germline lookup yields CDR1 SGHTA and CDR2 FQGTGA. This CDR3 contains 13 residues. Trimming took 1 base from V and 12 from J, leaving 13 bases between them. The CDR3 coding sequence is TGTGCCAGCAGCTTAAGTCTGGGCTCAGTGCAGTTCTTC. Encoded protein: CASSLSLGSVQFF.

This chain joins TRBV11-2 and TRBJ2-7; 9 bases match TRBD1. CDR1 SGHAT and CDR2 FQNNGV come from the germline V gene. The CDR3 length is 15 residues. V lost 1 base, J lost 4 bases, and 5 bases stayed unmatched. DNA of the CDR3: TGTGCCAGCAGCTTAGTAGGGACAGGGTTTTACGAGCAGTACTTC. It is translated as CASSLVGTGFYEQYF. The entire variable domain, with the rest obtained from reference TRBV11-2 and TRBJ2-7, is as follows: EAGVAQSPRYKIIEKRQSVAFWCNPISGHATLYWYQQILGQGPKLLIQFQNNGVVDDSQLPKDRFSAERLKGVDSTLKIQPAKLEDSAVYLCASSLVGTGFYEQYFGPGTRLTVT.

The chain carries TRBV2 and TRBJ2-2; D might be TRBD1 (6 bases). Germline CDR1 SNHLY, CDR2 FYNNEI. V dropped 4 bases and J dropped 1 base, with 16 bases sitting between them. The CDR3 loop spans 17 amino acids. The CDR3 DNA follows: TGTGCCAGCAGTGTTCCCAAGACAGGCTTGAACACCGGGGAGCTGTTTTTT. It encodes CASSVPKTGLNTGELFF.

The chain has TRBV7-2 and TRBJ2-1, with a tentative D call TRBD2 (7 bases). Trimming removed 5 bases at V and 6 bases at J, with 17 bases between. The CDR3 is 15 residues long. Per germline, CDR1 SGHTA and CDR2 FQGNSA. This chain's CDR3 is CASSLLGGPSNEQFF. The CDR3 DNA is TGTGCCAGCAGCCTCCTGGGGGGGCCTTCCAATGAGCAGTTCTTC.

This clone occurred a few times. The chain is built from TRBV5-1 and TRBJ2-7; no clear D gene. CDR3 size: 17 residues. Germline assignment: CDR1 SGHRS and CDR2 YFSETQ. The V gene lost 0 bases and the J gene lost 0 bases, with 16 bases spanning the gap. In DNA form, the CDR3 reads TGCGCCAGCAGCTTGGGGCCGGCCGCGGCTAGCTCCTACGAGCAGTACTTC. Translation gives CASSLGPAAASSYEQYF.

This clone appeared a single time. This chain links TRBV6-2 or TRBV6-3 with TRBJ1-1; D gene ambiguous. Per germline, CDR1 MNHEY and CDR2 SVGEGT. V dropped 2 bases and J dropped 4 bases, with 14 bases sitting between them. This CDR3 spans 15 amino acids. CDR3 coding DNA: TGTGCCAGCAGTTACCCCGACGGGGTGAGCACTGAAGCTTTCTTT. Translating it yields CASSYPDGVSTEAFF.

V usage is TRBV24-1 and J usage is TRBJ2-1; 11 bases are a match to TRBD2. V was pared by 4 bases and J by 10 bases, with 8 bases of the junction left unmatched. CDR1 is KGHDR, CDR2 SFDVKD, per germline. This CDR3 has 15 amino acids. CDR3 sequence: CATSDRLAGHLEQFF. The CDR3 nucleotides are TGTGCCACCAGTGACCGACTAGCGGGGCATTTGGAGCAGTTCTTC.

V gene TRBV28 combines with J gene TRBJ1-5, with D maybe TRBD1 (6 bases). Trimming stripped 6 bases from V and 5 bases from J, with 14 bases between. This CDR3 comprises 14 residues. From germline, CDR1 is MDHEN and CDR2 SYDVKM. This CDR3 is CASRGAGGHQPQHF. The CDR3 DNA is TGTGCCAGCAGGGGGGCCGGGGGGCATCAGCCCCAGCATTTT.

This clone was found a few times. The V gene is TRBV5-1, the J gene TRBJ2-6; D is possibly TRBD1 (6 bases). This CDR3 spans 17 amino acids. The germline gives CDR1 SGHRS, CDR2 YFSETQ. Trimming cost V 3 bases and J 0 bases, with 13 bases left between them. The chain's CDR3 is CASSWGPGSSGANVLTF. In nucleotides, the CDR3 is TGCGCCAGCAGCTGGGGGCCCGGTTCCTCTGGGGCCAACGTCCTGACTTTC.

V and J are TRBV5-4 and TRBJ1-3; TRBD1 agrees at 11 bases. CDR1 and CDR2 from the germline V gene are SGHNT and YYREEE (reference sequence). The ends lost 2 bases at V and 7 bases at J; junction bases unmatched: 2. CDR3 length equals 14 residues. In DNA form, the CDR3 reads TGTGCCAGCAGCTTCGGACAGGGGGCTAACACCATATATTTT. Protein sequence: CASSFGQGANTIYF.

This clone came up once. The rearrangement joins TRBV28 to TRBJ1-2, with unresolved D. V was clipped by 5 bases and J by 5 bases, with 12 bases between them. CDR1 and CDR2 from the germline V gene are MDHEN and SYDVKM. The length of the CDR3 is 13 residues. CDR3 DNA: TGTGCCAGCAGTCCCCCCGCCAGATATGGCTACACCTTC. It translates to CASSPPARYGYTF.